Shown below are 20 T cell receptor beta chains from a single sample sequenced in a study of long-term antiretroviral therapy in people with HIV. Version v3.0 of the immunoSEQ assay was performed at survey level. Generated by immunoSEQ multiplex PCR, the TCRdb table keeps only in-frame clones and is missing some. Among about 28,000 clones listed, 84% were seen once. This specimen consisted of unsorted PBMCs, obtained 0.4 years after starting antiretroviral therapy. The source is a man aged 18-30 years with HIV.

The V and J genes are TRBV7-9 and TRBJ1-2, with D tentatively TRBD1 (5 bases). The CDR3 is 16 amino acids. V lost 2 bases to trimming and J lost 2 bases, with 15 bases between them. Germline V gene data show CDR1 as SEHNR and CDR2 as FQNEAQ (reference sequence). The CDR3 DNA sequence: TGTGCCAGCAGCTTAAGGGGCCAGGAGATAAACTATGGCTACACCTTC. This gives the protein CASSLRGQEINYGYTF.

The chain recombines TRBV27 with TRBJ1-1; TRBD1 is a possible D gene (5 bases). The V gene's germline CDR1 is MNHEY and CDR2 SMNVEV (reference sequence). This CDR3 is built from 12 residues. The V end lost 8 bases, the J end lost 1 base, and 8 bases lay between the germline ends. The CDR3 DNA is TGTGCCAGCCATGACAGGAACACTGAAGCTTTCTTT. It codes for CASHDRNTEAFF.

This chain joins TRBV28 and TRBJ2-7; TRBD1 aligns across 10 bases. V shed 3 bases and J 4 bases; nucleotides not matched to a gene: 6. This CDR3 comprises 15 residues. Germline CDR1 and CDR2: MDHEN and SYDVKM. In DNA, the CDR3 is TGTGCCAGCAGTTTGCTGGGACAGGGGCTTTACGAGCAGTACTTC. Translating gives CASSLLGQGLYEQYF.

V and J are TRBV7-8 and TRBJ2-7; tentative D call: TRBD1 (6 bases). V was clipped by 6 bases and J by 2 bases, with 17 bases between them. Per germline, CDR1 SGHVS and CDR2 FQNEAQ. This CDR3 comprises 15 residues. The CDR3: CASRLRDTTTYEQYF. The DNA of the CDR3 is TGTGCCAGCAGGCTCCGGGACACAACTACCTACGAGCAGTACTTC.

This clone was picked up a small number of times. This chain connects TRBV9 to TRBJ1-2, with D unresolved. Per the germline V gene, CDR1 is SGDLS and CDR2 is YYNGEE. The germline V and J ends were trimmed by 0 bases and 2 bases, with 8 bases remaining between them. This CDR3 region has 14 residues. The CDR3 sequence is CASSVATGNYGYTF. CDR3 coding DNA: TGTGCCAGCAGCGTAGCTACGGGAAACTATGGCTACACCTTC. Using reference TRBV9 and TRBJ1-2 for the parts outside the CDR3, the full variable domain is DSGVTQTPKHLITATGQRVTLRCSPRSGDLSVYWYQQSLDQGLQFLIQYYNGEERAKGNILERFSAQQFPDLHSELNLSSLELGDSALYFCASSVATGNYGYTFGSGTRLTVV.

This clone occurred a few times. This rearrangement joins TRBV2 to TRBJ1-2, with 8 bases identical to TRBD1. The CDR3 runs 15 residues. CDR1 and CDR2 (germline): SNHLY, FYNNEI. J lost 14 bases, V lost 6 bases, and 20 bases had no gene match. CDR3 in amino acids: CASRKTWTGRELPTF. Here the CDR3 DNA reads TGTGCCAGCAGGAAGACCTGGACAGGGAGGGAACTACCGACCTTC.

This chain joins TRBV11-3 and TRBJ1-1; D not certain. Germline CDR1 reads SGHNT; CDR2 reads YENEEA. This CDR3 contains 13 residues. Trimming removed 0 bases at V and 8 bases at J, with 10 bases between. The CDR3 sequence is CASSLEATAEAFF. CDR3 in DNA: TGTGCCAGCAGCTTAGAGGCGACGGCAGAAGCTTTCTTT.

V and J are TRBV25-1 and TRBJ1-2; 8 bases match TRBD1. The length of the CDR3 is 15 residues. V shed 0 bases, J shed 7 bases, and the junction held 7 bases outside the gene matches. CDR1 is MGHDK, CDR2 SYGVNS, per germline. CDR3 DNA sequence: TGTGCCAGCAGTGAATACGGGCAGGGGGCCCCTGGCTACACCTTC. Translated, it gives CASSEYGQGAPGYTF.

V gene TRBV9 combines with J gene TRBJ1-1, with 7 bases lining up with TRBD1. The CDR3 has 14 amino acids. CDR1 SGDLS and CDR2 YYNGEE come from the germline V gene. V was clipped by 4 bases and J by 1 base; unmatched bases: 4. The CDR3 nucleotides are TGTGCCAGCAGCCTCGGGACAGCGAACACTGAAGCTTTCTTT. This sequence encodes CASSLGTANTEAFF.

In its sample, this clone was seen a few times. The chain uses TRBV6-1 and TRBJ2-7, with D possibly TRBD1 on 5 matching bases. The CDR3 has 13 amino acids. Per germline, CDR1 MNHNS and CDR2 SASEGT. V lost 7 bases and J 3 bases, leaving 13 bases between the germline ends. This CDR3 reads CASTSLRGYEQYF. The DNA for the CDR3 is TGTGCCAGCACATCTCTAAGGGGCTACGAGCAGTACTTC.

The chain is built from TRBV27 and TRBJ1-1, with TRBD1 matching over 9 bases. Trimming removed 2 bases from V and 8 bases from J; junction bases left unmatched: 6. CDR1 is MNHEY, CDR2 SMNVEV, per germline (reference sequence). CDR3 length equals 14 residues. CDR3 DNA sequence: TGTGCCAGCAGTTTAAACCGGGACAGGGAAGAAGCTTTCTTT. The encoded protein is CASSLNRDREEAFF.

Here the CDR3 reads CASSSRGAPYGYTF. DNA of the CDR3: TGTGCCAGTAGTAGCCGAGGGGCCCCCTATGGCTACACCTTC. This chain uses TRBV19 with TRBJ1-2, with TRBD1 as a possible D gene (5 bases). V was trimmed by 4 bases and J by 4 bases, leaving 13 bases between them. The CDR3 sequence is 14 residues long. Looked up from germline, CDR1 is LNHDA and CDR2 is SQIVND (reference sequence).

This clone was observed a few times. The chain's CDR3 is CASSVGRTGGLYGYTF. DNA for the CDR3: TGTGCCAGCAGCGTAGGCCGGACAGGGGGCCTCTATGGCTACACCTTC. This sequence joins TRBV9 and TRBJ1-2; 11 bases align to TRBD1. CDR3 length: 16 residues. Germline V gives CDR1 SGDLS, CDR2 YYNGEE. V shed 0 bases and J 4 bases; nucleotides not matched to a gene: 5.

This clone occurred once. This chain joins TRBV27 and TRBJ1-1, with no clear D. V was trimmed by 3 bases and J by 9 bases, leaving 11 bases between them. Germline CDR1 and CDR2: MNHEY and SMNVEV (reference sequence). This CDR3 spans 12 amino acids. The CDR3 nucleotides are TGTGCCAGCAGTTTCGACGGAGTTCAAGCTTTCTTT. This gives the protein CASSFDGVQAFF.

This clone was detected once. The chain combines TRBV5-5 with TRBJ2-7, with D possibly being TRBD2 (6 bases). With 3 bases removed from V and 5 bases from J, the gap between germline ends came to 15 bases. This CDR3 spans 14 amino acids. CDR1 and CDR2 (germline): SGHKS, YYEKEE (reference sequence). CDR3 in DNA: TGTGCCAGCAGCTGGGAGGACCTCGGGGACGAGCAGTACTTC. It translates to CASSWEDLGDEQYF.

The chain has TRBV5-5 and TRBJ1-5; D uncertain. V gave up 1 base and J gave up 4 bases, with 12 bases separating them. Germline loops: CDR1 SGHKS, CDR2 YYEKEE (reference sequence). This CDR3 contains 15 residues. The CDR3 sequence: CASSLWSTGNQPQHF. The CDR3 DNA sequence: TGTGCCAGCAGCTTGTGGTCGACGGGGAATCAGCCCCAGCATTTT.

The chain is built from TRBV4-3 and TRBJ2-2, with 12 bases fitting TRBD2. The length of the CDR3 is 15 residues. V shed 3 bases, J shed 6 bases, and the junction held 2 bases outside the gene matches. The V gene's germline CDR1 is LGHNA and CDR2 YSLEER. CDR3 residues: CASSQTSGSPGELFF. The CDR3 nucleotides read TGCGCCAGCAGCCAGACTAGCGGGAGCCCCGGGGAGCTGTTTTTT.

The DNA of the CDR3 is TGTGCCAGCAGCTGGGGGGACTCTGTGGATCAGTACTTC. Amino acid sequence: CASSWGDSVDQYF. This chain links TRBV5-4 with TRBJ2-7; a weak D match, TRBD2 (6 bases). The CDR3 runs to 13 residues. V lost 3 bases, J lost 10 bases, and 17 bases lay in between. The germline gives CDR1 SGHNT, CDR2 YYREEE (reference sequence).

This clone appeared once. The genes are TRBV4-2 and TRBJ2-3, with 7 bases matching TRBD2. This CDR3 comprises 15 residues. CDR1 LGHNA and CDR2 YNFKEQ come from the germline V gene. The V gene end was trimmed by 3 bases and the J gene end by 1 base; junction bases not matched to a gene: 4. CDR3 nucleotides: TGTGCCAGCAGCCAGCTTGGGGGGGGCACAGATACGCAGTATTTT. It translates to CASSQLGGGTDTQYF.

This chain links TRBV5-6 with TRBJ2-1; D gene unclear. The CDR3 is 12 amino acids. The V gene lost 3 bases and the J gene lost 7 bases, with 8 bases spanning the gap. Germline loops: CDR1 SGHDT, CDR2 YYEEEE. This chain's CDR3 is CASSWIKNEQFF. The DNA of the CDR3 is TGTGCCAGCAGCTGGATCAAAAATGAGCAGTTCTTC.